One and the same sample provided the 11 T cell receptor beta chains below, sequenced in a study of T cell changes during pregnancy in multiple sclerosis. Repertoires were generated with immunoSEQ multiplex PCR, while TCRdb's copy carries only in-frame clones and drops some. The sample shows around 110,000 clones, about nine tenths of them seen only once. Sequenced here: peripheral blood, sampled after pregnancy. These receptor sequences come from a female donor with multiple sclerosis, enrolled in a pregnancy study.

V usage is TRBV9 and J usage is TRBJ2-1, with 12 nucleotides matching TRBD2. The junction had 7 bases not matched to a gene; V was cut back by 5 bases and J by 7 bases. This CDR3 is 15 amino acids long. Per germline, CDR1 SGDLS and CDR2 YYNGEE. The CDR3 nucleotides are TGTGCCAGCAGTACGGGACTAGCGGGCTATAATGAGCAGTTCTTC. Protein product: CASSTGLAGYNEQFF.

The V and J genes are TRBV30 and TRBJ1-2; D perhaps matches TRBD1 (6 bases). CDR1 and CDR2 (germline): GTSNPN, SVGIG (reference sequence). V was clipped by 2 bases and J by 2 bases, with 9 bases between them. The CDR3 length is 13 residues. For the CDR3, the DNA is TGTGCCTGGAGTATCACAGGGAACTATGGCTACACCTTC. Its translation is CAWSITGNYGYTF.

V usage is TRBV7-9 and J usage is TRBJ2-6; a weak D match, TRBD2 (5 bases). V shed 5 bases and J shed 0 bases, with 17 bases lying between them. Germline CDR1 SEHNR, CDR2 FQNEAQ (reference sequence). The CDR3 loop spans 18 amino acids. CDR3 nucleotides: TGTGCCAGCAGCCGGAGGACGGATTTTAGCTCTGGGGCCAACGTCCTGACTTTC. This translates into CASSRRTDFSSGANVLTF.

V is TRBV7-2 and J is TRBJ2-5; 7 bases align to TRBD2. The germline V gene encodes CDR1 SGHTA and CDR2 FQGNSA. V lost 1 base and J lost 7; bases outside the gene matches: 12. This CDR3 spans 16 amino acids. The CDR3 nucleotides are TGTGCCAGCAGCTTAGAATCTACTGGCTGGGGGGGGACCCAGTACTTC. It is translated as CASSLESTGWGGTQYF.

The CDR3 region has the DNA TGTGCCAGTAGCCGACAGGGGGTTACTAACTATGGCTACACCTTC. Its translation: CASSRQGVTNYGYTF. The rearrangement uses TRBV19 and TRBJ1-2; 9 bases align to TRBD1. The CDR3 covers 15 residues. Germline V CDR1 and CDR2: LNHDA, SQIVND (reference sequence). Losses at the gene ends were 6 bases for V and 0 bases for J; bases not matched to a gene: 5.

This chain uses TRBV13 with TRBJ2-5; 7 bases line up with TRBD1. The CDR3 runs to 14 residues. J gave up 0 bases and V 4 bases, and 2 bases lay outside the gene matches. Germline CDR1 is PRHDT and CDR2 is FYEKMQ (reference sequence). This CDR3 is CASSSDRDQETQYF. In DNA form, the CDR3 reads TGTGCCAGCAGCTCCGACAGGGACCAAGAGACCCAGTACTTC.

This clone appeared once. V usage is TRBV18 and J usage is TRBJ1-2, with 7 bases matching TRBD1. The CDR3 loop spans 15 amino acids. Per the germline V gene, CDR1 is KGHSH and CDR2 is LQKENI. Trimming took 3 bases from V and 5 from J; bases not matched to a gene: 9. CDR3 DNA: TGTGCCAGCTCACCCGGGACAGTCGGAACGTATGGCTACACCTTC. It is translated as CASSPGTVGTYGYTF.

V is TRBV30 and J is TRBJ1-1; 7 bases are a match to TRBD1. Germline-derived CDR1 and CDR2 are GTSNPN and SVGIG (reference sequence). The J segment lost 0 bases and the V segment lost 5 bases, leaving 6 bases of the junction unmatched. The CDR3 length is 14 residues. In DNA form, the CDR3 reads TGTGCCTGGGGACCGGGACAGATGAACACTGAAGCTTTCTTT. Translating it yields CAWGPGQMNTEAFF.

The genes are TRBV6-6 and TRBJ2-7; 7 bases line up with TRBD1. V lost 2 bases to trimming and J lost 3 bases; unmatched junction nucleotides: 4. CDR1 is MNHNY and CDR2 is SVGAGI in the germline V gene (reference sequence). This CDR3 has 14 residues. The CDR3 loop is CASSYPDRNYEQYF. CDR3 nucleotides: TGTGCCAGCAGTTACCCGGACAGGAACTACGAGCAGTACTTC.

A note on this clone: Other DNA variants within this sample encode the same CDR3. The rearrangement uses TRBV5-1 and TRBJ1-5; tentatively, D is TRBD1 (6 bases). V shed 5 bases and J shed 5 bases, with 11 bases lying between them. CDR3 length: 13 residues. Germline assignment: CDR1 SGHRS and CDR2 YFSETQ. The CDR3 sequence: CASSFEGDQPQHF. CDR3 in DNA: TGCGCCAGCAGTTTTGAGGGGGATCAGCCCCAGCATTTT.

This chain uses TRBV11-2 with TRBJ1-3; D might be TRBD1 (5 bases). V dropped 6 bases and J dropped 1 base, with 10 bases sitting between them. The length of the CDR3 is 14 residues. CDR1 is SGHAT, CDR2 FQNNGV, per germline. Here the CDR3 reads CASRTRASGNTIYF. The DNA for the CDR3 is TGTGCCAGCAGGACCAGGGCGTCTGGAAACACCATATATTTT.